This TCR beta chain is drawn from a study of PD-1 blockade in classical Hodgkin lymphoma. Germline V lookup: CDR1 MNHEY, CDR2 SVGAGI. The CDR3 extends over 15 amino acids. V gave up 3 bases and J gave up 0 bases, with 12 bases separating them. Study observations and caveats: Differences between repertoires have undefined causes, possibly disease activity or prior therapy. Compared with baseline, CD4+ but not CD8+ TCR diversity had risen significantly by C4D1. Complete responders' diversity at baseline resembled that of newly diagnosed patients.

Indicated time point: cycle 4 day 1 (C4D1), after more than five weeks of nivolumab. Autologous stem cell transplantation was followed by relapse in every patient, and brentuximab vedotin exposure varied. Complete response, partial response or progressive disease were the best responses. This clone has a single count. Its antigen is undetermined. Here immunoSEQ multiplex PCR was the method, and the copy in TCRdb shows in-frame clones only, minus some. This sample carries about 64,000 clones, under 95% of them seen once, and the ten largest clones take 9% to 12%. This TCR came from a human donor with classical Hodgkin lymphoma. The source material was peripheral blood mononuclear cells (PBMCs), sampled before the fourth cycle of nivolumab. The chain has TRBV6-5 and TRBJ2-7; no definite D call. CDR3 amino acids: CASSYSGFSSYEQYF. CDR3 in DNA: TGTGCCAGCAGTTATAGTGGGTTTAGCTCCTACGAGCAGTACTTC.